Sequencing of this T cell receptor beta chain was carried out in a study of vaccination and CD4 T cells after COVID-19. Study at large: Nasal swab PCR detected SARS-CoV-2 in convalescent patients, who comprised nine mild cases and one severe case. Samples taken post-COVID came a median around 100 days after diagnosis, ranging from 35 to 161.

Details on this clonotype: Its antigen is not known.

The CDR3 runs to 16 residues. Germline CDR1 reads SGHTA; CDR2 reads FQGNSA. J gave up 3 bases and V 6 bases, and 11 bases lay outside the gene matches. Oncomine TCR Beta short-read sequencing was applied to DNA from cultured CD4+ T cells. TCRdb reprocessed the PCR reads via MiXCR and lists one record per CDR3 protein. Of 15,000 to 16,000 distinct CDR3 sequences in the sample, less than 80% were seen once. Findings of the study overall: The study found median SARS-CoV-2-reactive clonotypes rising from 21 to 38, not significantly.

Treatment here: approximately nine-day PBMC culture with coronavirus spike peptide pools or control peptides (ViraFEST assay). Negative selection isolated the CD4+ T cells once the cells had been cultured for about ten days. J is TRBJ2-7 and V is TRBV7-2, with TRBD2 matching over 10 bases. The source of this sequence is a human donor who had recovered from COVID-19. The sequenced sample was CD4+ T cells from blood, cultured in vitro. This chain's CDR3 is CASSRPGLAEIYEQYF. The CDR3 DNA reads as TGTGCCAGCAGTAGACCAGGACTAGCGGAGATCTACGAGCAGTACTTC.